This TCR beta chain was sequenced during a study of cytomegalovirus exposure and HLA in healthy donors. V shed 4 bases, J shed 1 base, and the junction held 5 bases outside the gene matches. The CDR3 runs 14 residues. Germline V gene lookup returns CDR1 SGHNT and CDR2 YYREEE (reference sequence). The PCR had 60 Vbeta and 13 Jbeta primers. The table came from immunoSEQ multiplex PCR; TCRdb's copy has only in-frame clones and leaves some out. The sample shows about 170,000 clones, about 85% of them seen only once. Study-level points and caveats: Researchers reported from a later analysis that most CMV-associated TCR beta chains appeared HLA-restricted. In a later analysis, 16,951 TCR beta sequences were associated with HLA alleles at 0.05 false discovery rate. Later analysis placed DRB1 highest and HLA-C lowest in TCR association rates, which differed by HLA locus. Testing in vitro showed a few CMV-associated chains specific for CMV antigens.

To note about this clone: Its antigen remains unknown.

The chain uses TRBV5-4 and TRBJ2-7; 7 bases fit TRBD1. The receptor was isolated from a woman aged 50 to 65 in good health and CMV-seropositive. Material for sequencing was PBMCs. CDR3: CASSPRTGSYEQYF. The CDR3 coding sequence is TGTGCCAGCAGCCCAAGGACAGGATCCTACGAGCAGTACTTC. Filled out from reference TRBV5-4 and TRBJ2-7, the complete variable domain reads ETGVTQSPTHLIKTRGQQVTLRCSSQSGHNTVSWYQQALGQGPQFIFQYYREEENGRGNFPPRFSGLQFPNYSSELNVNALELDDSALYLCASSPRTGSYEQYFGPGTRLTVT.